This passage covers 8 T cell receptor beta chains from one sample sequenced in a study of blood T cell repertoires in COVID-19. Repertoires were generated with immunoSEQ multiplex PCR, while TCRdb's copy carries only in-frame clones and drops some. The table shows roughly 70,000 clones, with 75% to 95% occurring only once. Sequencing was done on a sample of peripheral blood. These receptors all come from a human donor in a cohort sampled during active COVID-19.

The chain recombines TRBV21-1 with TRBJ2-7; the table names TRBD1, a call not compared with the DNA. TRBV21-1 is a known pseudogene. The CDR3 covers 14 residues. CDR3 in DNA: TGTGCCAGCAGCAAAGATGGACAGGGGGACGAGCAGTACTTC. This translates into CASSKDGQGDEQYF.

This clone was detected only once. The chain recombines TRBV5-1 with TRBJ2-5; 7 bases are a match to TRBD2. Germline V gene lookup returns CDR1 SGHRS and CDR2 YFSETQ. This CDR3 has 15 residues. V gave up 9 bases and J gave up 2 bases; unmatched junction bases: 13. The CDR3, as DNA: TGCGCCACCAAGAACCGGGACTACCTGCAAGAGACCCAGTACTTC. It specifies CATKNRDYLQETQYF.

The rearrangement links TRBV7-9 to TRBJ2-7; TRBD1 aligns across 7 bases. Per germline, CDR1 SEHNR and CDR2 FQNEAQ (reference sequence). Trimming at V came to 2 bases and at J to 4 bases, leaving 5 bases not matched to a gene. The CDR3 totals 14 residues. CDR3 protein: CASSLSKGAYEQYF. CDR3 nucleotide sequence: TGTGCCAGCAGCTTATCTAAGGGGGCTTACGAGCAGTACTTC.

The genes are TRBV5-1 and TRBJ2-5; 8 bases fit TRBD2. Germline V gene data show CDR1 as SGHRS and CDR2 as YFSETQ. The V gene end was trimmed by 2 bases and the J gene end by 4 bases; junction bases not matched to a gene: 1. CDR3 length: 13 residues. DNA for the CDR3: TGCGCCAGCAGCTTTAGCGGGATAGAGACCCAGTACTTC. Its translation is CASSFSGIETQYF.

This chain joins TRBV9 and TRBJ1-6, with D perhaps matching TRBD1 (5 bases). The CDR3 covers 15 residues. V lost 2 bases to trimming and J lost 6 bases, with 12 bases between them. Germline V gives CDR1 SGDLS, CDR2 YYNGEE. The CDR3 sequence is CASSVQDTSNSPLHF. CDR3 sequence (DNA): TGTGCCAGCAGCGTTCAGGACACTTCTAATTCACCCCTCCACTTT.

A remark on this clone: Additional DNA sequences in this sample encode the identical CDR3. The chain's CDR3 is CSGGRGEQYF. CDR3 DNA: TGCAGTGGGGGTCGGGGGGAGCAGTACTTC. V usage is TRBV20-1 and J usage is TRBJ2-7; a possible D gene is TRBD2 (6 bases). Trimming took 7 bases from V and 7 from J, leaving 11 bases between them. This CDR3 has 10 amino acids. Germline CDR1 DFQATT, CDR2 SNEGSKA (reference sequence).

This chain links TRBV7-9 with TRBJ1-1; no reliable D call. Trimming stripped 4 bases from V and 4 bases from J, with 7 bases between. This CDR3 region has 12 residues. Germline V gene data show CDR1 as SEHNR and CDR2 as FQNEAQ (reference sequence). DNA of the CDR3: TGTGCCAGCAGCTCCCCCCGCACTGAAGCTTTCTTT. Its translation is CASSSPRTEAFF.

The DNA for the CDR3 is TGTGCCAGCTCACCAGGGACAGGGACTAATACGCAGTATTTT. This codes for CASSPGTGTNTQYF. This chain links TRBV18 with TRBJ2-3; 9 bases are a match to TRBD1. J gave up 7 bases and V 2 bases, and 4 bases lay outside the gene matches. The length of the CDR3 is 14 residues. Germline CDR1 and CDR2: KGHSH and LQKENI.